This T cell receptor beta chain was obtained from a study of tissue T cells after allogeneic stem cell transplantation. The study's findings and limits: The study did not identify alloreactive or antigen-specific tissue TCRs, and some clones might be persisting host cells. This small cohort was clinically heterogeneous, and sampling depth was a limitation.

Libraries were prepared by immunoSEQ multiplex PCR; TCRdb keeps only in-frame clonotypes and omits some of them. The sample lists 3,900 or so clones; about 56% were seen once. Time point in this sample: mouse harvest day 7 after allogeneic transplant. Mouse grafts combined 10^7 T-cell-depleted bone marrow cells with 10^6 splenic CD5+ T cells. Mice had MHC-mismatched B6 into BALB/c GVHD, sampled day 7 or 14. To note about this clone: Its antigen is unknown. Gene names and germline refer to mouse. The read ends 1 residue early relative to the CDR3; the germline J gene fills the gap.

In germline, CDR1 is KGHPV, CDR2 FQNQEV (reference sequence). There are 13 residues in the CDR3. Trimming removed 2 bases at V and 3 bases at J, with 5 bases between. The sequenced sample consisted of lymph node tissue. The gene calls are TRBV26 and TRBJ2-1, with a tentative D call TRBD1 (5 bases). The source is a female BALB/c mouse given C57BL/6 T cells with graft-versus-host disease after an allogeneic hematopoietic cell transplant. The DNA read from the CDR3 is TGTGCCAGCAGTCTGGACAGCTATGCTGAGCAGTTC. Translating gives CASSLDSYAEQF. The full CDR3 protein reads CASSLDSYAEQFF.